Each of the 25 T cell receptor beta chains below was sequenced from the same sample in a study of monozygotic twins with inflammatory bowel disease (dated by TCRdb to between 2018 and 2021). Library preparation employed 5' RACE. Instrument used: Illumina HiSeq 2500. The reads, reprocessed by TCRdb, yield one row per CDR3 protein sequence and no DNA. The table for this sample records fewer than 400,000 distinct CDR3 sequences. The ten most abundant clones make up 5% to 6% of the sample. The sequenced material came from blood. The receptors shown here come from a human donor with ulcerative colitis or Crohn's disease, or a healthy co-twin of an affected twin (not recorded which).

The J gene is TRBJ2-3, the V gene TRBV27; TCRdb's D call of TRBD1 is untestable without DNA. CDR3 size: 16 residues. Per germline, CDR1 MNHEY and CDR2 SMNVEV (reference sequence). The CDR3 reads CASSFLGGQLTDTQYF.

CDR3 loop: CASSQAGPPSYEQYF. The rearrangement uses TRBV14 and TRBJ2-7; TCRdb's D call, TRBD1, is unchecked because there is no DNA. CDR1 SGHDN and CDR2 FVKESK come from the germline V gene. The CDR3 consists of 15 residues. Drawing the rest from reference TRBV14 and TRBJ2-7, the complete variable domain is EAGVTQFPSHSVIEKGQTVTLRCDPISGHDNLYWYRRVMGKEIKFLLHFVKESKQDESGMPNNRFLAERTGGTYSTLKVQPAELEDSGVYFCASSQAGPPSYEQYFGPGTRLTVT.

The chain couples TRBV20-1 to TRBJ2-1. From germline, CDR1 is DFQATT and CDR2 SNEGSKA (reference sequence). The CDR3 has 11 residues. The CDR3: CSAPMYNEQFF.

The rearrangement uses TRBV24-1 and TRBJ2-5; TCRdb gives TRBD1 as the D gene, but with no DNA this cannot be confirmed. CDR3 length equals 15 residues. Germline V gene lookup returns CDR1 KGHDR and CDR2 SFDVKD. The CDR3 region is CATSDSTQGGETQYF.

J is TRBJ2-7 and V is TRBV29-1. The CDR3 totals 13 residues. Germline V gives CDR1 SQVTM, CDR2 ANQGSEA. CDR3 amino acids: CSVGLVASYEQYF.

This sequence joins TRBV7-2 and TRBJ1-6. The CDR3 sequence is 15 residues long. Per the germline V gene, CDR1 is SGHTA and CDR2 is FQGNSA. The CDR3 reads CASSLAPEPNSPLHF.

The chain links TRBV20-1 to TRBJ2-7. Germline V gene lookup returns CDR1 DFQATT and CDR2 SNEGSKA (reference sequence). This CDR3 has 15 residues. CDR3 amino acids: CSATITEHASYEQYF.

The chain recombines TRBV7-2 with TRBJ2-7; the TRBD2 assignment by TCRdb is unverifiable without DNA. CDR1 SGHTA and CDR2 FQGNSA come from the germline V gene. This CDR3 is 16 amino acids long. CDR3 loop: CASSLRKSRDGYEQYF.

The V and J genes are TRBV24-1 and TRBJ1-1. Germline CDR1 reads KGHDR; CDR2 reads SFDVKD. The CDR3 runs 15 residues. CDR3 loop: CATSVRAEPNTEAFF.

The rearrangement uses TRBV6-2 or TRBV6-3 and TRBJ1-2; TCRdb calls TRBD1, which cannot be checked without DNA. The CDR3 totals 15 residues. Germline V gives CDR1 MNHEY, CDR2 SVGEGT. CDR3 residues: CASSHLGQFGYGYTF.

The CDR3 is CASSSSIGGTHYEQYF. The V gene is TRBV7-2, the J gene TRBJ2-7. The CDR3 runs to 16 residues. CDR1 and CDR2 from the germline V gene are SGHTA and FQGNSA.

The chain recombines TRBV7-2 with TRBJ1-2; TCRdb's D gene call, TRBD1, goes unchecked for lack of DNA. Germline CDR1 reads SGHTA; CDR2 reads FQGNSA. The CDR3 is 13 residues long. The CDR3 region is CASSEPGQGRYTF.

The CDR3 spells CASSPTGGSGELFF. The J gene is TRBJ2-2, the V gene TRBV7-2; TCRdb returns TRBD1, unconfirmable since there is no DNA. CDR1 and CDR2 from the germline V gene are SGHTA and FQGNSA. The CDR3 runs to 14 residues. Combining the CDR3 with reference TRBV7-2 and TRBJ2-2 gives the whole variable domain GAGVSQSPSNKVTEKGKDVELRCDPISGHTALYWYRQSLGQGLEFLIYFQGNSAPDKSGLPSDRFSAERTGGSVSTLTIQRTQQEDSAVYLCASSPTGGSGELFFGEGSRLTVL.

This chain joins TRBV18 and TRBJ2-7; TCRdb returns TRBD1, unconfirmable since there is no DNA. The germline V gene encodes CDR1 KGHSH and CDR2 LQKENI. The CDR3 totals 15 residues. The CDR3 protein is CASSPPERGAYEQYF.

J is TRBJ1-2 and V is TRBV7-9. Germline CDR1 is SEHNR and CDR2 is FQNEAQ (reference sequence). The CDR3 is made up of 13 amino acids. The CDR3 loop reads CASSFIGFYGYTF.

CDR3 in amino acids: CASSVGGRQETQYF. The chain links TRBV9 to TRBJ2-5; TCRdb indicates TRBD2, and absent DNA this call remains unverified. Germline values: CDR1 SGDLS, CDR2 YYNGEE. CDR3 length: 14 amino acids.

The genes are TRBV20-1 and TRBJ2-1. CDR3 length equals 12 residues. The germline V gene encodes CDR1 DFQATT and CDR2 SNEGSKA (reference sequence). The CDR3 region is CSADRTGLEQFF.

The chain carries TRBV29-1 and TRBJ2-2; TCRdb's D call, TRBD1, is unchecked because there is no DNA. The CDR3 runs to 14 residues. Germline V CDR1 and CDR2: SQVTM, ANQGSEA. The CDR3 loop reads CSVRTGMNTGELFF.

V and J are TRBV9 and TRBJ2-1; TCRdb outputs TRBD2, but without DNA this stays unchecked. CDR3 length equals 18 residues. Germline V gene lookup returns CDR1 SGDLS and CDR2 YYNGEE. CDR3 region: CASSPRLGASGVYNEQFF. Full variable domain (outside the CDR3, taken from reference TRBV9 and TRBJ2-1): DSGVTQTPKHLITATGQRVTLRCSPRSGDLSVYWYQQSLDQGLQFLIQYYNGEERAKGNILERFSAQQFPDLHSELNLSSLELGDSALYFCASSPRLGASGVYNEQFFGPGTRLTVL.

J is TRBJ2-7 and V is TRBV12-3 or TRBV12-4; TCRdb's D gene call, TRBD1, goes unchecked for lack of DNA. The CDR3 consists of 15 residues. CDR3 amino acids: CASSFGGPRLYEQYF.

This chain connects TRBV12-3 or TRBV12-4 to TRBJ1-2. This CDR3 is built from 13 residues. The CDR3: CASSLISIYGYTF.

V gene TRBV12-3 or TRBV12-4 combines with J gene TRBJ2-7; TCRdb selects TRBD1, and the lack of DNA leaves this call unchecked. The CDR3 loop spans 15 amino acids. The CDR3 sequence: CASSSGTEYSYEQYF.

The J gene is TRBJ2-2, the V gene TRBV27. Germline V gene data show CDR1 as MNHEY and CDR2 as SMNVEV (reference sequence). The CDR3 length is 17 residues. The CDR3 loop reads CASSLRVDRQYTGELFF.

The chain links TRBV28 to TRBJ2-7; TCRdb indicates TRBD1, and absent DNA this call remains unverified. CDR1 is MDHEN, CDR2 SYDVKM, per germline. The CDR3 contains 14 residues. CDR3 residues: CASSLKAGIYEQYF. The full variable domain, rest sourced from reference TRBV28 and TRBJ2-7, is DVKVTQSSRYLVKRTGEKVFLECVQDMDHENMFWYRQDPGLGLRLIYFSYDVKMKEKGDIPEGYSVSREKKERFSLILESASTNQTSMYLCASSLKAGIYEQYFGPGTRLTVT.

CDR3 amino acids: CASSLVPAGGPNEQFF. V and J are TRBV5-1 and TRBJ2-1; TCRdb calls TRBD2, which cannot be checked without DNA. CDR3 length: 16 residues. CDR1 SGHRS and CDR2 YFSETQ come from the germline V gene.